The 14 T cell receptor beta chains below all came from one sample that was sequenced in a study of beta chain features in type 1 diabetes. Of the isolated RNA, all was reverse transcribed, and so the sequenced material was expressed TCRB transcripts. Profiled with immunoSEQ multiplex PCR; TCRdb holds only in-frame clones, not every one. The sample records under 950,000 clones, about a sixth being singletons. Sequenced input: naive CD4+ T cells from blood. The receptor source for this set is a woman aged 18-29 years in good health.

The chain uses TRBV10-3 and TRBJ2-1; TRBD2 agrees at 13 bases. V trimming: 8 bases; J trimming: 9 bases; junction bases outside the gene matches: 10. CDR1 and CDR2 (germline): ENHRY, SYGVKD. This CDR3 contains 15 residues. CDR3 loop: CAISGTSGIFGEQFF. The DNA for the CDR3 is TGTGCCATCTCTGGGACTAGCGGGATCTTCGGTGAGCAGTTCTTC.

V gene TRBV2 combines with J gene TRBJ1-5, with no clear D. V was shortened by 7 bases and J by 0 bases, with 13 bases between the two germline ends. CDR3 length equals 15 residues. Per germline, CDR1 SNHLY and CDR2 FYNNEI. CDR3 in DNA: TGTGCCAGCACAATTTCGCCCCTTAGCAATCAGCCCCAGCATTTT. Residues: CASTISPLSNQPQHF.

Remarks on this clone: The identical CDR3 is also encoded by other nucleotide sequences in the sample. The chain's CDR3 is CASSQAGVYGYTF. CDR3 bases: TGTGCCAGCAGCCAAGCCGGGGTGTATGGCTACACCTTC. The chain links TRBV14 to TRBJ1-2; D ambiguous. The CDR3 contains 13 residues. Trimming stripped 1 base from V and 5 bases from J, with 8 bases between. Germline lookup yields CDR1 SGHDN and CDR2 FVKESK.

The DNA of the CDR3 is TGTGCCAGTAGTATAGGTCACACCGGGGAGCTGTTTTTT. Translated: CASSIGHTGELFF. This chain uses TRBV19 with TRBJ2-2; D ambiguous. Germline loops: CDR1 LNHDA, CDR2 SQIVND (reference sequence). The CDR3 covers 13 residues. V was cut by 1 base and J by 3 bases, with 3 bases left in between.

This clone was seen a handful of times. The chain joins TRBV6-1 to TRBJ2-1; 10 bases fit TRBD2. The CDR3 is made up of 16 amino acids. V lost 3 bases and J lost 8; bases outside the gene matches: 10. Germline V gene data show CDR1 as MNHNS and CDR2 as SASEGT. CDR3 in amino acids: CASSDRLAGSGDEQFF. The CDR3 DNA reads TGTGCCAGCAGTGATAGACTAGCGGGTTCAGGCGATGAGCAGTTCTTC.

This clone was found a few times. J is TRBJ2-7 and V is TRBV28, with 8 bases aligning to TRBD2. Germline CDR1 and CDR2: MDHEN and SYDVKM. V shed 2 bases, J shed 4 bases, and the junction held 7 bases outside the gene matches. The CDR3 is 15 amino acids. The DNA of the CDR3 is TGTGCCAGCAGTTTAGAGTCAGCGGGAGAGTACGAGCAGTACTTC. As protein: CASSLESAGEYEQYF.

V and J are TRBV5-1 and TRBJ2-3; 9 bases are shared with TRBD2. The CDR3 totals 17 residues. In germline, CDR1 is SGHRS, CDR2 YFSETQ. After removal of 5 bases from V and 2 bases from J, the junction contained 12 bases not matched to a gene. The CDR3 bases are TGCGCCAGCAGTCCTAGTATCGCTAGCGGGAACACAGATACGCAGTATTTT. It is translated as CASSPSIASGNTDTQYF.

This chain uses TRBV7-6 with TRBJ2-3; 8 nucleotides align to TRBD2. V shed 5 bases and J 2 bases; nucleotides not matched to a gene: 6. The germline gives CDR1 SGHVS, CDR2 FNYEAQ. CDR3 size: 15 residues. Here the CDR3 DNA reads TGTGCCAGCAGCCCGACTAGCGCATACACAGATACGCAGTATTTT. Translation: CASSPTSAYTDTQYF.

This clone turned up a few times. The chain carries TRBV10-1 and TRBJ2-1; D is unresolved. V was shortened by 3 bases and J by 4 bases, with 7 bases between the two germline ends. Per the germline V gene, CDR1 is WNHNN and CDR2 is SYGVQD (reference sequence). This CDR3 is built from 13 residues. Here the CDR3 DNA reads TGCGCCAGCAGTGATTGGGTTTACAATGAGCAGTTCTTC. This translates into CASSDWVYNEQFF.

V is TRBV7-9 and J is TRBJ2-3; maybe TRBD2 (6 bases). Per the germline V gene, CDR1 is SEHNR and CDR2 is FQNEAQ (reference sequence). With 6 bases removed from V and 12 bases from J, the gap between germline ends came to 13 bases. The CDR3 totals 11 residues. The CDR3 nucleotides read TGTGCCAGCAGTCCTGGTACTAGCCAGTATTTT. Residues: CASSPGTSQYF. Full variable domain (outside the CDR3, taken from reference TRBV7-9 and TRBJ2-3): DTGVSQNPRHKITKRGQNVTFRCDPISEHNRLYWYRQTLGQGPEFLTYFQNEAQLEKSRLLSDRFSAERPKGSFSTLEIQRTEQGDSAMYLCASSPGTSQYFGPGTRLTVL.

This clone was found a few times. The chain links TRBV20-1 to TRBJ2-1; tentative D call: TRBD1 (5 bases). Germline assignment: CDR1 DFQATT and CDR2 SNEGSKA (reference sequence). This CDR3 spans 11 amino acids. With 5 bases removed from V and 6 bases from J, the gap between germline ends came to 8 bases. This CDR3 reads CSAPGPNEQFF. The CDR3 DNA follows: TGCAGTGCTCCAGGGCCCAATGAGCAGTTCTTC.

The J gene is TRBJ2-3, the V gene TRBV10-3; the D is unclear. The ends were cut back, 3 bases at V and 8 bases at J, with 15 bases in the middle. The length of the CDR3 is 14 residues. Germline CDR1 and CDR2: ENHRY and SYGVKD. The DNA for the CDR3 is TGTGCCATCAGTGATGGACCCGCTGACGGTACGCAGTATTTT. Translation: CAISDGPADGTQYF.

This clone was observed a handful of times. The DNA for the CDR3 is TGTGCCAGCAGCAAAGAAGAGAACTCAACTAACTATGGCTACACCTTC. As protein: CASSKEENSTNYGYTF. The chain has TRBV21-1 and TRBJ1-2. TRBV21-1 is assigned pseudogene status. The CDR3 length is 16 residues.

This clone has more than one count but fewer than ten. The CDR3 sequence is CASTPPGTRNQETQYF. For the CDR3, the DNA is TGTGCCAGCACCCCTCCCGGGACTAGAAACCAAGAGACCCAGTACTTC. The chain joins TRBV28 to TRBJ2-5; TRBD2 agrees at 8 bases. CDR1 MDHEN and CDR2 SYDVKM come from the germline V gene. V gave up 7 bases and J gave up 0 bases; unmatched junction bases: 10. The CDR3 has 16 amino acids.